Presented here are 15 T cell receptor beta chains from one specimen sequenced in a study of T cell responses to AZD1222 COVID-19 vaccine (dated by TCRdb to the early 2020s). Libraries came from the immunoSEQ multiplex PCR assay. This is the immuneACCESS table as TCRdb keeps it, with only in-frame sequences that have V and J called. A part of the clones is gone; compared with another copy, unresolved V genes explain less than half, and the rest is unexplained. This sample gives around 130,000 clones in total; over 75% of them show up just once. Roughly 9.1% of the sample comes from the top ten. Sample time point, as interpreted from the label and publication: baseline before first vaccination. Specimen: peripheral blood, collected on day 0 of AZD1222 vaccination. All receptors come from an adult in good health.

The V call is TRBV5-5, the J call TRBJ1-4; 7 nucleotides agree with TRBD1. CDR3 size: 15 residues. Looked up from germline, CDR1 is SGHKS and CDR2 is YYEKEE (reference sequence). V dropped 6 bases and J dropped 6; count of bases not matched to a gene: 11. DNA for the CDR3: TGTGCCAGCAACCAAGAGGGACAGCGCGATGAAAAACTGTTTTTT. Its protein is CASNQEGQRDEKLFF.

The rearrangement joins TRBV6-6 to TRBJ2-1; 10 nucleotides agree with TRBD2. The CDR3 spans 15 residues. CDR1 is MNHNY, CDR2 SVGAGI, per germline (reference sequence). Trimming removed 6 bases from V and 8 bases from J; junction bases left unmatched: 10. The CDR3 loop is CASRPEQAGGHEQFF. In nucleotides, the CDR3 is TGTGCCAGCAGGCCTGAGCAAGCGGGGGGGCATGAGCAGTTCTTC.

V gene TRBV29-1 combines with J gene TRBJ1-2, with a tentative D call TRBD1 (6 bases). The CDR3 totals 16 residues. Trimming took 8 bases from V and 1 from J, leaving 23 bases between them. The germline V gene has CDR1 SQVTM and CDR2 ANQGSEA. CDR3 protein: CSPWGPQSTYNYGYTF. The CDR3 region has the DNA TGCAGCCCGTGGGGGCCCCAGAGTACTTATAACTATGGCTACACCTTC.

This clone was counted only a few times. Written as DNA, the CDR3 is TGTGCCAGCAGCGAGGGACTAGCGGGAGCCAGCACAGATACGCAGTATTTT. Protein product: CASSEGLAGASTDTQYF. The genes are TRBV9 and TRBJ2-3; 14 bases agree with TRBD2. The CDR3 has 17 residues. After removal of 3 bases from V and 0 bases from J, the junction contained 3 bases not matched to a gene. Germline assignment: CDR1 SGDLS and CDR2 YYNGEE.

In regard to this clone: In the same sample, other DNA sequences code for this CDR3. CDR3 amino acids: CASSQGLAYHEQYF. For the CDR3, the DNA is TGTGCCAGCAGCCAGGGTCTAGCATACCACGAGCAGTACTTC. The rearrangement links TRBV14 to TRBJ2-7; D is possibly TRBD2 (5 bases). Germline V lookup: CDR1 SGHDN, CDR2 FVKESK. The CDR3 covers 14 residues. Trimming left V 3 bases short and J 5 bases short, with 14 bases between.

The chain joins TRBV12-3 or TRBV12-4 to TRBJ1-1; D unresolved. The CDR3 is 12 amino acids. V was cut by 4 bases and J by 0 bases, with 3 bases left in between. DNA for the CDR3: TGTGCCAGCAGTTCGGTGAACACTGAAGCTTTCTTT. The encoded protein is CASSSVNTEAFF.

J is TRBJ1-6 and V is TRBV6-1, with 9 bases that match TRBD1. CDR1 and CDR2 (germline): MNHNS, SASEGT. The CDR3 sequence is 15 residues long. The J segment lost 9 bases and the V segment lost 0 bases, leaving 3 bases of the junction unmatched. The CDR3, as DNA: TGTGCCAGCAGTGAAGCCGGGACAGGGCGTTCACCCCTCCACTTT. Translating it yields CASSEAGTGRSPLHF.

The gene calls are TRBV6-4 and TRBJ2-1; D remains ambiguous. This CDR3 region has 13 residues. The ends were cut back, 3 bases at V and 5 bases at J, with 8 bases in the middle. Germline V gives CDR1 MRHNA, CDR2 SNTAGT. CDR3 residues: CASSEANHNEQFF. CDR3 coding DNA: TGTGCCAGCAGTGAAGCGAATCACAATGAGCAGTTCTTC.

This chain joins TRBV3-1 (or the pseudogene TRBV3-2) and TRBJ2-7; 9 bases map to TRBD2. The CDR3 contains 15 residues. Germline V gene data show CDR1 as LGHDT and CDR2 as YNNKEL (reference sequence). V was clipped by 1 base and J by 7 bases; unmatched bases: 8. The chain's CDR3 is CASSQGWRGGGEQYF. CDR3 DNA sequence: TGTGCCAGCAGCCAAGGGTGGCGGGGGGGAGGTGAGCAGTACTTC.

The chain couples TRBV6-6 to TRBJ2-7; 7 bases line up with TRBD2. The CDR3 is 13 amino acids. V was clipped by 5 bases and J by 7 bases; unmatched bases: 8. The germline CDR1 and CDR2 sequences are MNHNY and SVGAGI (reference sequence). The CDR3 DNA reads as TGTGCCAGCAGTCCCCAACTAGCGCGGGAGCAGTACTTC. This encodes CASSPQLAREQYF.

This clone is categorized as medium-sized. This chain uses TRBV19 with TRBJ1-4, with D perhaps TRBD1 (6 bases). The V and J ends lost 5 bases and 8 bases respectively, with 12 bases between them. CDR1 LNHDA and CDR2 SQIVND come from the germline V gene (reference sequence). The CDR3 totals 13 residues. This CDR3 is CASSPWGAEKLFF. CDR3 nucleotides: TGTGCCAGTAGTCCCTGGGGGGCGGAAAAACTGTTTTTT.

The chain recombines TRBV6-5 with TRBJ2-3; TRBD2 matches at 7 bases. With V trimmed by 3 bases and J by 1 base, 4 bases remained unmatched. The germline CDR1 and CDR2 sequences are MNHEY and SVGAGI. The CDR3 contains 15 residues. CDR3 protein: CASSYRAGGTDTQYF. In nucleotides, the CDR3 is TGTGCCAGCAGTTATAGGGCGGGGGGCACAGATACGCAGTATTTT.

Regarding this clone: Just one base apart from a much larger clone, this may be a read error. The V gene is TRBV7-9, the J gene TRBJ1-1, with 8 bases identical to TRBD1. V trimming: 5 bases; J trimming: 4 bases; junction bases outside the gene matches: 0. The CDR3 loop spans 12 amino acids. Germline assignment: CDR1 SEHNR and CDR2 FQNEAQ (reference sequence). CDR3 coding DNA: TGTGCCAGCAGCACAGGGGGCACTGAAGCTTTCTTT. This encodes CASSTGGTEAFF.

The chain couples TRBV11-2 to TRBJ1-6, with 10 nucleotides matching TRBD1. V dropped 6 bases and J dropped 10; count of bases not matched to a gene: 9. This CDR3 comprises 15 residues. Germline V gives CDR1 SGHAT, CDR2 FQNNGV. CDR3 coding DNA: TGTGCCAGCAGGCGACCGGGACAGGGGAGGTCACCCCTCCACTTT. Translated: CASRRPGQGRSPLHF.

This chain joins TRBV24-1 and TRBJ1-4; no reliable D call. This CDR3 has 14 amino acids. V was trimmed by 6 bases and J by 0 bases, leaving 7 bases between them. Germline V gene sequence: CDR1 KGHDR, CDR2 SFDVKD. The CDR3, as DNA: TGTGCCACCAGTAGTGGCGCAACTAATGAAAAACTGTTTTTT. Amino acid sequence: CATSSGATNEKLFF.